The following is a T cell receptor (beta chain) sequence with its context. The CDR3 is made up of 15 amino acids. The germline gives CDR1 SGHTS, CDR2 YDEGEE. Germline trimming cut 0 bases from V and 7 bases from J; bases unmatched to any gene: 5. The data derive from a study of shared T cell receptors in the human thymus. Generated by immunoSEQ multiplex PCR, the TCRdb table keeps only in-frame clones and is missing some. The sample holds approximately 660,000 clones; 70% to 90% are singletons and the top ten take 0.0095% to 0.011%. The data were also submitted as part of a second study, on human thymus T cells. That work adds: Healthy Finnish infants undergoing corrective surgery for congenital heart defects provided the donor material. Obtained as resections during corrective heart surgery, the thymus tissue was then studied. As related research reported, thymic repertoires overlapped highly among unrelated individuals.

This TCR derives from a boy younger than two with a congenital heart defect. The chain is built from TRBV5-8 and TRBJ1-4, with 8 bases lining up with TRBD1. Sequencing was done on a sample of thymocytes. The CDR3 bases are TGTGCCAGCAGCTTGGCAGGAGACAGGGGTGAAAAACTGTTTTTT. This codes for CASSLAGDRGEKLFF.